This entry lists 20 T cell receptor beta chains sequenced from one sample in a study of T-cell memory formation after mild COVID-19 (dated by TCRdb to the early 2020s). Receptor libraries were prepared by 5' RACE. TCRdb lists the instrument as Illumina NovaSeq 6000. TCRdb cleaned the public reads at Q25 with fastp, built clones with MiXCR and kept in-frame beta chains. Entries are consolidated by CDR3 protein sequence, retaining the most common genes and DNA. The sample yields roughly 110,000 distinct CDR3 sequences; around 12% were counted once. In total, the top ten clones hold around 30% of the sample. Sequences were obtained from PBMCs or a T cell subset sorted from them (not recorded which). Source of these receptors: an adult woman who had mild COVID-19 (a few samples of this study predate the infection). The sample titles of this study are shuffled in the database, so cell type and time point are left out; the donor was told from shared clones.

The chain employs TRBV25-1 and TRBJ2-1, with 8 bases lining up with TRBD1. After removal of 8 bases from V and 5 bases from J, the junction contained 5 bases not matched to a gene. Germline CDR1 and CDR2: MGHDK and SYGVNS. The CDR3 loop spans 13 amino acids. CDR3 sequence reads: CASLGTGNNEQFF. The CDR3 coding sequence is TGTGCCAGCCTTGGGACAGGAAACAATGAGCAGTTCTTC.

This clonotype was found many times. This chain links TRBV29-1 with TRBJ2-5; either TRBD1 or TRBD2 may fit D (6 bases each). The CDR3 is 16 residues long. CDR1 is SQVTM and CDR2 is ANQGSEA in the germline V gene. Between the trimmed V and J ends, which lost 6 bases and 5 bases, there was a span of 25 bases. This chain's CDR3 is CSVRGDPRDPDETQYF. The CDR3 region has the DNA TGCAGCGTGAGGGGGGACCCCCGCGATCCGGACGAGACCCAGTACTTC.

The chain combines TRBV5-5 with TRBJ1-2, with D tentatively TRBD1 (5 bases). Trimming pared 4 bases from V and 2 bases from J, leaving 15 bases between. Germline-derived CDR1 and CDR2 are SGHKS and YYEKEE (reference sequence). This CDR3 region has 15 residues. The CDR3 DNA is TGTGCCAGCAGCCCCACACCGACAGCAAACTATGGCTACACCTTC. Its translation: CASSPTPTANYGYTF.

The chain recombines TRBV29-1 with TRBJ2-5, with 11 bases identical to TRBD2. The CDR3 runs to 14 residues. The V gene's germline CDR1 is SQVTM and CDR2 ANQGSEA. Germline trimming cut 8 bases from V and 2 bases from J; bases unmatched to any gene: 7. The CDR3 sequence is CSFELAGEQETQYF. The CDR3 DNA follows: TGCAGCTTCGAACTAGCGGGGGAGCAAGAGACCCAGTACTTC.

This clonotype turned up a few times. This chain uses TRBV24-1 with TRBJ2-1, with D hard to call. This CDR3 region has 11 residues. Germline V gene data show CDR1 as KGHDR and CDR2 as SFDVKD. The germline V and J ends were trimmed by 1 base and 8 bases, with 2 bases remaining between them. The CDR3 is CATSDFYEQFF. As DNA, the CDR3 is TGTGCCACCAGTGATTTCTATGAGCAGTTCTTC.

Only a few counts were recorded for this clonotype. V gene TRBV4-1 combines with J gene TRBJ2-7; 8 bases map to TRBD1. Trimming removed 1 base from V and 5 bases from J; junction bases left unmatched: 7. Germline CDR1 reads MGHRA; CDR2 reads YSYEKL. The CDR3 is made up of 15 amino acids. The CDR3 protein is CASSQVRTGLDEQYF. CDR3 DNA sequence: TGCGCCAGCAGCCAAGTTCGGACAGGGCTAGACGAGCAGTACTTC.

The CDR3 here is CASSYEAGADEQYF. The DNA of the CDR3 is TGTGCCAGCAGTTACGAGGCAGGGGCCGACGAGCAGTACTTC. The chain uses TRBV6-5 and TRBJ2-7; a weak D match, TRBD1 (6 bases). Germline V gives CDR1 MNHEY, CDR2 SVGAGI. V lost 2 bases, J lost 5 bases, and 13 bases lay in between. This CDR3 is built from 14 residues.

This clonotype occurred a few times. The rearrangement joins TRBV5-1 to TRBJ2-7; 12 bases line up with TRBD1. The CDR3 runs to 13 residues. Germline loops: CDR1 SGHRS, CDR2 YFSETQ. J gave up 5 bases and V 5 bases, and 2 bases lay outside the gene matches. In nucleotides, the CDR3 is TGCGCCAGCAGGGGACAGGGGGCCCACGAGCAGTACTTC. Translation gives CASRGQGAHEQYF.

This clonotype was detected ten times or more. V is TRBV12-3 or TRBV12-4 and J is TRBJ1-1; 8 bases agree with TRBD1. J lost 1 base, V lost 6 bases, and 10 bases had no gene match. The CDR3 runs 16 residues. The CDR3 sequence is CASSSWTGYKNTEAFF. CDR3 coding DNA: TGTGCCAGCAGCTCTTGGACAGGGTATAAGAACACTGAAGCTTTCTTT.

The genes are TRBV12-3 or TRBV12-4 and TRBJ1-1, with D possibly being TRBD1 (6 bases). Deletions cut 7 bases from V and 0 bases from J, with 9 bases between. This CDR3 has 13 amino acids. The CDR3: CASKTGMNTEAFF. CDR3 nucleotides: TGTGCCAGCAAGACAGGTATGAACACTGAAGCTTTCTTT.

This clonotype was counted between two and nine times. The chain has TRBV29-1 and TRBJ2-7, with TRBD1 identical over 7 bases. After removal of 4 bases from V and 0 bases from J, the junction contained 9 bases not matched to a gene. The CDR3 is 15 amino acids. Per the germline V gene, CDR1 is SQVTM and CDR2 is ANQGSEA. The CDR3 here is CSVAPGTDSSYEQYF. As DNA, the CDR3 is TGCAGCGTTGCCCCAGGGACAGACAGCTCCTACGAGCAGTACTTC.

This clonotype showed up many times. This chain uses TRBV30 with TRBJ2-1; D gene uncertain. CDR3 length: 13 amino acids. Trimming cost V 0 bases and J 5 bases, with 8 bases left between them. CDR1 is GTSNPN, CDR2 SVGIG, per germline (reference sequence). Here the CDR3 reads CAWSVEPHNEQFF. DNA for the CDR3: TGTGCCTGGAGTGTGGAGCCCCACAATGAGCAGTTCTTC.

The J gene is TRBJ2-5, the V gene TRBV13, with D perhaps assigned TRBD1 or TRBD2 (5 bases each). CDR3 length: 16 amino acids. The germline V gene encodes CDR1 PRHDT and CDR2 FYEKMQ (reference sequence). With 2 bases removed from V and 1 base from J, the gap between germline ends came to 14 bases. CDR3 DNA sequence: TGTGCCAGCAGCTTAACCCCCACAGGAGGCCAAGAGACCCAGTACTTC. Its protein is CASSLTPTGGQETQYF.

The sample holds a few counts of this clonotype. V and J are TRBV5-4 and TRBJ2-1; D may be TRBD1 (5 bases). Per germline, CDR1 SGHNT and CDR2 YYREEE (reference sequence). Trimming removed 4 bases at V and 10 bases at J, with 21 bases between. The CDR3 consists of 15 residues. The CDR3 sequence: CASSLRYGAGREQFF. In DNA form, the CDR3 reads TGTGCCAGCAGCCTCAGGTATGGGGCAGGCCGAGAGCAGTTCTTC. The full variable domain, its missing parts supplied by reference TRBV5-4 and TRBJ2-1, is ETGVTQSPTHLIKTRGQQVTLRCSSQSGHNTVSWYQQALGQGPQFIFQYYREEENGRGNFPPRFSGLQFPNYSSELNVNALELDDSALYLCASSLRYGAGREQFFGPGTRLTVL.

The chain carries TRBV10-3 and TRBJ2-1; TRBD1 matches 7 bases. Germline loops: CDR1 ENHRY, CDR2 SYGVKD. Germline trimming cut 3 bases from V and 1 base from J; bases unmatched to any gene: 3. The CDR3 sequence is 15 residues long. This CDR3 reads CAISDTGVSYNEQFF. CDR3 nucleotide sequence: TGTGCCATCAGTGACACAGGGGTGTCCTACAATGAGCAGTTCTTC.

This clonotype came up many times. V gene TRBV7-2 combines with J gene TRBJ2-5; D is uncertain. Per the germline V gene, CDR1 is SGHTA and CDR2 is FQGNSA. The CDR3 covers 14 residues. Trimming took 1 base from V and 1 from J, leaving 7 bases between them. This chain's CDR3 is CASSLVLFQETQYF. As DNA, the CDR3 is TGTGCCAGCAGCTTAGTCCTGTTCCAAGAGACCCAGTACTTC.

Comments on this clonotype: The junction and the germline gene differ at one end; a read error may be behind it. This chain uses TRBV7-9 with TRBJ2-5, with 14 bases lining up with TRBD2. The CDR3 runs 15 residues. Per the germline V gene, CDR1 is SEHNR and CDR2 is FQNEAQ (reference sequence). CDR3 loop: CASSHGLAGGETKYF. The CDR3 nucleotides read TGTGCCAGCAGCCACGGACTAGCGGGAGGAGAGACCAAGTACTTC.

This clonotype was seen a handful of times. The chain is built from TRBV11-2 and TRBJ2-1; D possibly corresponds to TRBD2 (5 bases). Germline V gene lookup returns CDR1 SGHAT and CDR2 FQNNGV. This CDR3 spans 14 amino acids. With 0 bases removed from V and 6 bases from J, the gap between germline ends came to 9 bases. CDR3 sequence: CASSLDPAANEQFF. The DNA for the CDR3 is TGTGCCAGCAGCTTAGATCCAGCGGCCAATGAGCAGTTCTTC.

V and J are TRBV5-1 and TRBJ2-3, with TRBD2 matching 8 bases. CDR3 length equals 16 residues. V gave up 2 bases and J gave up 4 bases; unmatched junction bases: 9. In germline, CDR1 is SGHRS, CDR2 YFSETQ. This CDR3 reads CASSFIREGPPDTQYF. CDR3 coding DNA: TGCGCCAGCAGCTTCATCCGGGAGGGCCCCCCAGATACGCAGTATTTT.

The J gene is TRBJ1-1, the V gene TRBV30; D remains ambiguous. CDR1 is GTSNPN and CDR2 is SVGIG in the germline V gene (reference sequence). Between the trimmed V and J ends, which lost 0 bases and 3 bases, there was a span of 14 bases. The CDR3 is 15 residues long. In DNA form, the CDR3 reads TGTGCCTGGAGTGTAGCCCGGTTGAGGTACACTGAAGCTTTCTTT. Residues: CAWSVARLRYTEAFF. The full variable domain, in which reference TRBV30 and TRBJ1-1 provide the parts outside the CDR3, is SQTIHQWPATLVQPVGSPLSLECTVEGTSNPNLYWYRQAAGRGLQLLFYSVGIGQISSEVPQNLSASRPQDRQFILSSKKLLLSDSGFYLCAWSVARLRYTEAFFGQGTRLTVV.